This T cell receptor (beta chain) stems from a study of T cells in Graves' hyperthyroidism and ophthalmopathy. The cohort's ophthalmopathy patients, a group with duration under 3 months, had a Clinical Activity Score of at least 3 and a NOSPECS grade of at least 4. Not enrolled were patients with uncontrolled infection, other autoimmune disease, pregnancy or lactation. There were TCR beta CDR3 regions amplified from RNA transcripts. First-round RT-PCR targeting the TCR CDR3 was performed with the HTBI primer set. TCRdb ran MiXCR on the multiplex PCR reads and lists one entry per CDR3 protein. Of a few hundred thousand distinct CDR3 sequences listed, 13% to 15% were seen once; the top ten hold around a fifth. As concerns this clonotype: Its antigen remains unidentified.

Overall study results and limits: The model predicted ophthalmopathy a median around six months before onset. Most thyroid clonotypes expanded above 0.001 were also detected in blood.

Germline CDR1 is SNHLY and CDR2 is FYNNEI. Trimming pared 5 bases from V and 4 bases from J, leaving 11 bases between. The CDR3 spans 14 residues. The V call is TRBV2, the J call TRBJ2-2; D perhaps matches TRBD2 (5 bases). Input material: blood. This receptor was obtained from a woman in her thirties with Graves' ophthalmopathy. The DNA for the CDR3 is TGTGCCAGCAGTTACGCGACTACCACCGGGGAGCTGTTTTTT. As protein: CASSYATTTGELFF.